This T cell receptor beta chain stems from a study of early T cells in non-severe SARS-CoV-2 infection. The wider study: Investigators sequenced bulk RNA drawn from unsorted whole blood, and chains remained unpaired.

This clonotype was seen many times. Relative to the germline gene, one junction end is altered; a read error may explain this. This CDR3 has 13 residues. Per germline, CDR1 DFQATT and CDR2 SNEGSKA (reference sequence). MiXCR, applied by TCRdb to the 5' RACE reads, yields one record per CDR3 protein. This table holds tens of thousands of distinct CDR3 sequences, roughly an eighth found once. The clonotype was recovered from an adult who was a healthcare worker with PCR-confirmed SARS-CoV-2 infection or an uninfected control (not recorded which). V and J are TRBV20-1 and TRBJ2-5; D is ambiguous. The sequenced material came from whole blood. In DNA form, the CDR3 reads TGCAGTGCTAGATACCCTCCCCAAAAGACCCAGTACTTC. Amino acid sequence: CSARYPPQKTQYF.